The sequence of this T cell receptor (beta chain) was determined in a study of T cell responses to AZD1222 COVID-19 vaccine (dated by TCRdb to about 2021). Some background on the complete study: A total of 240 or so trial participants underwent TCR sequencing, of whom about 200 had received two doses of AZD1222 and some 25 had received two doses of the MenACWY control vaccine. Trial participants were enrolled by age into 18-55, 56-69 and 70-plus year subgroups, with roughly 150, 30 and 60 TCR-sequenced participants respectively. The paper as a whole reports these results and caveats: Conclusions about previously exposed vaccinees were limited because only a handful of AZD1222 recipients were SARS-CoV-2 seropositive at baseline. The 56-69-year group was small, and its depth increase did not reach significance, likely because of low power. Because no samples from the day 14 peak response were available, repertoires could be characterized only after the peak T cell response. Epitopes outside the regions mutated in the B.1.351 and B.1.1.7 variants were reportedly recognized by nearly half of the unique spike-specific TCRs. Participants were mostly white British, with more females than males. The authors suggested clonal diversity may have been underestimated. After two AZD1222 doses, both the breadth and the depth of spike-specific TCRs were significantly higher than at day 0 and than in MenACWY recipients. The vaccine-associated CD4 TCRs covered the entire spike protein, and the dominant responses fell in regions 160-218 and 743-854.

The CDR1 and CDR2 encoded by the germline V gene are LGHNA and YSLEER. The V end gives up 2 bases and the J end 5 bases, leaving 5 bases in the junction not matched to a gene. Reading from cysteine to phenylalanine, the CDR3 counts 15 amino acids. The retained sequence is limited to the CDR3, 45 bases, with the frame set at the first base. In the paper's terms, the time point label means: about 28 days (+/-7) after the second vaccine dose. Because spike-specific TCR depth and breadth did not differ between the two schedules, AZD1222 recipients who got a second dose at roughly 4 weeks were pooled with those who got a second dose at roughly 12 weeks. The vaccinee samples were drawn from two UK trials, COV001 and COV002, one of which was a single-blind randomized controlled phase 2/3 trial testing AZD1222 (ChAdOx1 nCoV-19) in healthy adults. For TCRbeta chain sequencing, PBMC samples were collected from trial participants at day 0 and at day 28 after the second dose.

The CDR3 regions of human TCRbeta chains were analyzed by immunosequencing. Per the source publication's procedure: Repertoire TCRs were matched against a reference library of SARS-CoV-2-specific TCRs generated with the MIRA antigen-specificity platform. Breadth meant the fraction of unique TCRs that were SARS-CoV-2-associated, whereas depth meant the fraction of total T cells that were SARS-CoV-2-associated. Using the MIRA data, each spike-specific TCR was mapped to the spike region that the TCR reacts to and placed in a CD4 or CD8 class. Log10-transformed breadth and depth values were compared by one-way ANOVA with Sidak's multiple comparisons tests. TCRdb provides this immuneACCESS table in a form limited to in-frame rearrangements. Some clones are lacking; in checked studies, under half of them reflect an unresolved V gene, and why the rest are absent is not known. V, J and clone size are taken as reported in that table, and D and trimming were inferred from the DNA itself. This sample is represented by 120,000 to 150,000 clones; around 93% of them were singletons. Roughly 3.8% of the sample belongs to the ten largest clones.

Note on this clone: No cognate antigen has been identified for it. No base quality values were provided; no much bigger clone lies one nucleotide off.

Recombination joined TRBV4-3 with TRBJ2-7; 11 middle bases align to TRBD2. Sequences were derived from peripheral blood, sampled 28 days after the second AZD1222 dose. The source is an adult who received the AZD1222 COVID-19 vaccine. The bases are TGCGCCAGCAGCCAAACTAGCGGGAGTATGAACGAGCAGTACTTC. It encodes CASSQTSGSMNEQYF.